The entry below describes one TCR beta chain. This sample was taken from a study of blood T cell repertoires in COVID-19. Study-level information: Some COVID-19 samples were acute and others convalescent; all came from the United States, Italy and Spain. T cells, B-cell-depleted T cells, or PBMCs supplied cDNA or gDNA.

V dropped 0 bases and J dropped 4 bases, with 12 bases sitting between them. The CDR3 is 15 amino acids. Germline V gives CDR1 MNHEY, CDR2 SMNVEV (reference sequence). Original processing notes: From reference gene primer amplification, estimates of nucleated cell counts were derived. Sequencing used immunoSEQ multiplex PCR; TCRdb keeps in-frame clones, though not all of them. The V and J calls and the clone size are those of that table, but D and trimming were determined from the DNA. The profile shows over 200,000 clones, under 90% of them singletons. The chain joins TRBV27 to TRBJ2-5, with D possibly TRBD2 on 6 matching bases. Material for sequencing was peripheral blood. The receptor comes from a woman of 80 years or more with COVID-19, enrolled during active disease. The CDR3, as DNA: TGTGCCAGCAGTTTATCGAGAACAGCGGGAGAGACCCAGTACTTC. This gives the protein CASSLSRTAGETQYF.